These T cell receptor beta chains were read from a single sample in a study of regulatory T cells in long-lasting Graves disease. TCRdb ran MiXCR on the multiplex PCR reads and lists one entry per CDR3 protein. The sample lists about 500,000 distinct CDR3 sequences, about 17% occurring once. The same sample was also used in a study of T cells in Graves' hyperthyroidism and ophthalmopathy.

The sequencing used peripheral blood mononuclear cells (PBMCs), collected at new diagnosis, from a patient treated with antithyroid drugs. The origin of the receptors is a man aged 40-55 years with Graves disease. CDR3s include the opening cysteine and the closing phenylalanine or tryptophan. A D gene is named only where the DNA matches it firmly. Only part of the rows carry a size: once, few, many, or a class if the clone is expanded.

v_call	j_call	clone_size	cdr3_length	d_call	cdr3_nt	cdr3_aa
TRBV20-1	TRBJ2-7	.	13	.	TGCAGTAAAAAAGGAGGGAGCGATCCGGCGCAGTACTTC	CSKKGGSDPAQYF
TRBV7-9	TRBJ2-7	few	16	TRBD1	TGTGCCAGCAGTCGGCCCCGGGACAGGATGACCTACGAGCAGTACTTC	CASSRPRDRMTYEQYF
TRBV20-1	TRBJ1-1	many	15	.	TGCAGTGCTAGAGCACAGTACAAAATGAACACTGAAGCTTTCTTT	CSARAQYKMNTEAFF
TRBV20-1	TRBJ1-4	.	14	TRBD1	TGCAGTGCTAGTTCCAGGACAGGGGCCGAAAAACTGTTTTTT	CSASSRTGAEKLFF
TRBV20-1	TRBJ1-5	.	13	.	TGCAGTGCAACCGGGCCGAATAATCAGCCCCAGCATTTT	CSATGPNNQPQHF
TRBV11-2	TRBJ2-7	many	16	TRBD1	TGTGCCAGCAGCTTAGGGGCGGGGACAGGGTATGACGAGCAGTACTTC	CASSLGAGTGYDEQYF
TRBV18	TRBJ1-1	many	17	TRBD1	TGTGCCAGCTCGCCCGGCGGGAGGGGACAGAGGAACACTGAAGCTTTCTTT	CASSPGGRGQRNTEAFF
TRBV30	TRBJ2-7	few	14	.	TGTGCCTGGAGGGGATCCGATTGGACCTACGAGCAGTACTTC	CAWRGSDWTYEQYF
TRBV7-9	TRBJ2-1	many	14	TRBD2	TGTGCCAGCAGTGGTAGCGGGAGTGGGAATGAGCAGTTCTTC	CASSGSGSGNEQFF
TRBV5-1	TRBJ2-5	many	15	TRBD1	TGCGCCAGCAGCTCCGGGACAGGGGGCCTTGAGACCCAGTACTTC	CASSSGTGGLETQYF
TRBV7-9	TRBJ2-2	few	14	.	TGTGCCAGCAGCGGGGGCAGATCCACCGGGGAGCTGTTTTTT	CASSGGRSTGELFF
TRBV3-1	TRBJ1-2	many	14	.	TGTGCCAGCAGCCAAAGGACAGACTTCTATGGCTACACCTTC	CASSQRTDFYGYTF
TRBV27	TRBJ1-5	few	13	.	TGTGCCAGCAGGCCGACCTCCAATCAGCCCCAGCATTTT	CASRPTSNQPQHF
TRBV10-2	TRBJ2-4	.	15	.	TGCGCCAGCAGTGAGGATCCCGGAGGCAAAAACATTCAGTACTTC	CASSEDPGGKNIQYF